The present T cell receptor beta chain was sequenced within a study of tumor-infiltrating lymphocytes in primary liver carcinoma (dated by TCRdb to the late 2010s). Study-level background: The five patients, three men and two women aged 30 to 69 years, had hepatocellular carcinoma (four) or combined HCC and intrahepatic cholangiocarcinoma (one). Across five regions of each liver tumor, along with adjacent normal tissue and blood, the study brought together TCRbeta repertoire sequencing, expression microarrays and whole-exome sequencing. TCRbeta repertoire sequencing covered roughly 35 specimens from 5 patients: approximately 25 tumor regions, 5 adjacent noncancerous liver tissues and 5 peripheral blood samples. To link TCRbeta repertoire diversity to the local molecular phenotype, the approximately 24 tumor region samples were profiled with Agilent mRNA microarrays. Technical replicate repertoires showed high reproducibility, with mean shared-clone rates approximately 0.9 and correlation coefficients above 0.95. The five patients had tumors of stage T1-T3 N0M0, with maximum diameters ranging from 4.2 to 10 cm. Each sample produced about 3.5 to 8 million productive TCRbeta reads, and read depth showed no significant difference between tissue types.

Starting from roughly 540 ng total RNA, TCRbeta-specific cDNA was produced by reverse transcription with a constant-region primer and ProtoScript II reverse transcriptase. Three nested multiplex PCR rounds, following a slightly modified ARM-PCR procedure, were used to build the TCRbeta libraries. Each of the first two PCR rounds ran for approximately 10 cycles and used multiplex TRBV1-TRBV30 forward primers together with a Cbeta reverse primer. Sample barcodes and Illumina adapters were added in a final 25-cycle PCR with Deep VentR polymerase. Before sequencing, amplicons between 200 and 500 bp were purified from gel using a QIAquick gel extraction kit. The TCRbeta amplicons were sequenced with 250-bp paired-end reads on an Illumina HiSeq 2500. The published analysis was carried out like this. Quality trimming of reads was performed with Trimmomatic v0.33, and paired reads were merged with FLASH v1.2.11 so that full CDR3 sequences could be recovered. V, D and J germline segments were assigned to the rearranged TCRbeta sequences using MiGEC v1.2.1b. VDJtools v1.0.0 computed clonotype statistics and Shannon-Wiener diversity indices. Except for diversity analysis, only the 250 most abundant clonotypes of each sample were used in subsequent analyses to reduce sampling bias. TCRdb took the public reads, trimmed them with fastp at Q25, ran MiXCR for clone calling and kept in-frame beta chains. Merged by CDR3 protein, the rows form single entries marked with the most common genes and DNA. These V and J calls rely on TCRdb rather than the paper's analysis. The sample includes 90,000 to 100,000 distinct CDR3 sequences, with more than 65% observed a single time. 7.5% to 10% of the sample is held by the ten biggest clonotypes.

Study-wide findings and limitations: Only the TCR beta chain was sequenced, so true repertoire diversity is likely underestimated because unpaired alpha chains were not captured. The top 250 clones accounted for a significantly greater share of the repertoire in tumors than in blood (p = 0.039). Repertoire overlap was found to be higher between tumor regions (mean roughly 35%) than between tumor-adjacent (about 17%) or tumor-blood (around 15%) pairs, consistent with antigen-driven expansion. The study included only five patients, and the authors note findings should be validated in a larger study. Comparison of CD4+ and CD8+ T cell repertoires was precluded by the use of bulk unsorted samples. Only about 8-25% of top clones were found in all five regions of a tumor, suggesting spatial heterogeneity of tumor-infiltrating T cells.

Total RNA and DNA were co-extracted without cell sorting from around 20-30 mg of bulk tissue using the AllPrep DNA/RNA mini kit. Surgical resection was performed in China between 2015 and March 2016 on about 5 patients with histopathologically diagnosed primary liver carcinoma. Chronic HBV infection was present in the patients, and the patients were treatment-naive at sampling. Five spatially separated regions were sampled from each tumor: the superior, inferior, left-lateral and right-lateral poles, plus the tumor centre. Histological examination found more than 80% viable tumor cells in every tumor sample. Fresh tumor and adjacent tissue pieces were bisected; one half was stored in RNAlater at -80°C, the other sent for histology. The germline V gene provides CDR1 MDHEN and CDR2 SYDVKM. There are 14 amino acids in the CDR3, from cysteine to phenylalanine inclusive. The retained sequence is limited to the CDR3, 42 bases, with the frame set at the first base.

Remarks on this clonotype: Its antigen target is currently unknown. The input lacks base qualities; no much larger clone sits a single base away.

Sample: liver tumor tissue from sampling region 5. The cell subset or site label of this sample denotes: tumor region T5, tumor centre. Rearrangement joined TRBV28 to TRBJ2-7; tentative D gene TRBD2, with 5 bases matching. The sequence came from a woman aged 60-75 years with primary liver carcinoma and hepatitis B virus infection. The sequenced DNA is TGTGATAGCAGATCTTCTTCGGGATCATACGAGCAGTACTTC. This sequence encodes CDSRSSSGSYEQYF.